One TCR beta chain is described in this entry. Its antigen is currently unknown. This sample was included in a study of human CD8 memory T cell subsets. Germline V lookup: CDR1 SGHRS, CDR2 YFSETQ. This CDR3 has 12 residues. Study-level findings and limits: Effector memory subsets were less diverse than the similarly diverse stem-like memory and precursor exhausted subsets.

By negative magnetic separation, total CD8+ T cells were enriched. In each subset, RNA was taken from duplicate vials, each of around 150,000 sorted CD8+ T cells. Preparation of the TCR beta libraries relied on UMI-labeled 5' RACE. TCRdb reanalyzed the 5' RACE reads and collapses them to one entry per CDR3 protein, without DNA. The sample table includes about 5,100 distinct CDR3 sequences. The gene calls are TRBV5-1 and TRBJ1-3. The TCR was taken from a human donor in good health. The specimen was CD8+ T cells from PBMCs. CDR3 amino acids: CASVDDGNTIYF.